There are many counts of the clone carrying this TCR beta chain. Its specificity is unknown. Deletions cut 3 bases from V and 0 bases from J, with 11 bases between. Looked up from germline, CDR1 is SGHAT and CDR2 is FQNNGV. The CDR3 extends over 16 amino acids. The library targeted TCRbeta and was prepared with unique molecular identifiers. TCRdb used MiXCR to reprocess the PCR reads, holding one entry per CDR3 protein. The sample shows some 300,000 distinct CDR3 sequences, roughly a tenth of them seen only once. This specimen comes from a study of T-cell reconstitution after alpha-beta-depleted transplantation in children. General study points: Among T cells one year after transplant, newly produced cells accounted for most counts and diversity. The origin of alpha-beta T cells about two months after transplant was reportedly several hundred expanded graft clones.

This chain links TRBV11-2 with TRBJ1-4; no clear D gene. The sample here was PBMCs, taken before TCRalphabeta/CD19-depleted stem cell transplant. The source is a boy under three years old with acute myeloid leukemia, due to receive a stem cell transplant. CDR3: CASSLVQAATNEKLFF. CDR3 DNA sequence: TGTGCCAGCAGCTTGGTTCAGGCCGCAACTAATGAAAAACTGTTTTTT.